These 21 T cell receptor beta chains share one sample of origin, sequenced in a study of T cell repertoires in cytomegalovirus infection. TCRdb independently ran MiXCR on the reads; one entry per CDR3 protein. The repertoire holds roughly 760,000 distinct CDR3 sequences, with approximately 34% as singletons. Input material: PBMCs. The source of these receptors is a human donor in good health (CMV status not recorded). Some clones in this sample may be carry-over from other donors' samples.

In its sample, this clonotype was seen a few times. The chain employs TRBV4-1 and TRBJ2-5; perhaps TRBD1 as D (6 bases). Germline V gene lookup returns CDR1 MGHRA and CDR2 YSYEKL. V dropped 0 bases and J dropped 4 bases, with 15 bases sitting between them. The length of the CDR3 is 16 residues. In DNA form, the CDR3 reads TGCGCCAGCAGCCAAGATTTGGCCAGGGGTACAGAGACCCAGTACTTC. Protein: CASSQDLARGTETQYF.

This chain connects TRBV7-9 to TRBJ1-4; 8 positions match TRBD1. Germline CDR1 SEHNR, CDR2 FQNEAQ (reference sequence). J was trimmed by 5 bases and V by 2 bases; bases with no gene match: 10. The CDR3 sequence is 17 residues long. CDR3 in DNA: TGTGCCAGCAGCTTAACCCCCAGGACAGGGCCCAATGAAAAACTGTTTTTT. This encodes CASSLTPRTGPNEKLFF.

This clonotype has just a few counts. The chain couples TRBV19 to TRBJ1-2; unclear D gene. The germline CDR1 and CDR2 sequences are LNHDA and SQIVND (reference sequence). The CDR3 is 13 amino acids. The V gene lost 7 bases and the J gene lost 4 bases, with 13 bases spanning the gap. The CDR3 DNA reads TGTGCCAGTACCCAAGGACGGACCTATGGCTACACCTTC. As protein: CASTQGRTYGYTF.

Only a few counts were recorded for this clonotype. This chain connects TRBV7-2 to TRBJ2-7, with 7 positions matching TRBD1. The germline CDR1 and CDR2 sequences are SGHTA and FQGNSA. The CDR3 sequence is 13 residues long. The J segment lost 6 bases and the V segment lost 5 bases, leaving 7 bases of the junction unmatched. The CDR3 DNA reads as TGTGCCAGCAGCATAGACAGGGTTGCCGAGCAGTACTTC. It specifies CASSIDRVAEQYF. Using reference TRBV7-2 and TRBJ2-7 for the parts outside the CDR3, the full variable domain is GAGVSQSPSNKVTEKGKDVELRCDPISGHTALYWYRQSLGQGLEFLIYFQGNSAPDKSGLPSDRFSAERTGGSVSTLTIQRTQQEDSAVYLCASSIDRVAEQYFGPGTRLTVT.

The CDR3 protein is CATRTAGFDSNQPQHF. CDR3 DNA: TGTGCCACCAGAACGGCAGGGTTTGATAGCAATCAGCCCCAGCATTTT. The chain recombines TRBV19 with TRBJ1-5; perhaps TRBD1 as D (5 bases). The CDR3 length is 16 residues. Per germline, CDR1 LNHDA and CDR2 SQIVND (reference sequence). V lost 10 bases and J 0 bases, leaving 19 bases between the germline ends.

This clonotype was recorded a few times. This chain connects TRBV6-1 to TRBJ2-7; D might be TRBD1 or TRBD2, each matching 6 bases. The V end lost 4 bases, the J end lost 4 bases, and 8 bases lay between the germline ends. This CDR3 is 12 amino acids long. In germline, CDR1 is MNHNS, CDR2 SASEGT. CDR3 amino acids: CASSVGGYEQYF. The CDR3 region has the DNA TGTGCCAGCAGTGTAGGGGGGTACGAGCAGTACTTC.

This clonotype was detected a few times. The chain recombines TRBV7-8 with TRBJ2-2, with D unclear. V lost 2 bases, J lost 6 bases, and 10 bases lay in between. The germline V gene has CDR1 SGHVS and CDR2 FQNEAQ. The CDR3 runs to 14 residues. CDR3 sequence (DNA): TGTGCCAGCAGCTTATATGGTCCAGCCGGGGAGCTGTTTTTT. It specifies CASSLYGPAGELFF.

This clonotype was seen ten or more times. The chain uses TRBV7-9 and TRBJ2-7, with a tentative D call TRBD1 (6 bases). Trimming shortened V by 4 bases and J by 7 bases, and 14 bases separated the two germline ends. The CDR3 is made up of 13 amino acids. Germline lookup yields CDR1 SEHNR and CDR2 FQNEAQ (reference sequence). CDR3 residues: CASSSFSTGEQYF. The CDR3 DNA reads TGTGCCAGCAGCTCGTTCTCCACAGGGGAGCAGTACTTC.

This sequence joins TRBV5-8 and TRBJ1-2; D is perhaps TRBD1 (5 bases). CDR3 length: 15 residues. Germline CDR1 is SGHTS and CDR2 is YDEGEE. V dropped 5 bases and J dropped 1 base, with 15 bases sitting between them. CDR3 amino acids: CASRSVGQNNYGYTF. The CDR3 nucleotides are TGTGCCAGCAGATCCGTCGGACAAAATAACTATGGCTACACCTTC.

This chain uses TRBV6-1 with TRBJ1-1; 7 bases agree with TRBD1. The germline V gene encodes CDR1 MNHNS and CDR2 SASEGT. This CDR3 region has 15 residues. V lost 6 bases and J lost 4; bases outside the gene matches: 11. In DNA, the CDR3 is TGTGCCAGCAGCCCAATCAGGGGGAAGGGCACTGAAGCTTTCTTT. The encoded protein is CASSPIRGKGTEAFF.

In this sample, this clonotype turned up a few times. This chain links TRBV7-2 with TRBJ1-5, with 7 bases that match TRBD1. Looked up from germline, CDR1 is SGHTA and CDR2 is FQGNSA. The ends lost 5 bases at V and 1 base at J; junction bases unmatched: 8. The CDR3 consists of 16 residues. CDR3 nucleotides: TGTGCCAGCAGCGCCTGGGACAGTTGGAGCAATCAGCCCCAGCATTTT. Protein sequence: CASSAWDSWSNQPQHF.

The chain joins TRBV11-1 to TRBJ2-2; D is possibly TRBD2 (5 bases). The germline CDR1 and CDR2 sequences are SGHAT and FQDESV (reference sequence). The V end lost 4 bases, the J end lost 0 bases, and 12 bases lay between the germline ends. The CDR3 extends over 16 amino acids. CDR3 nucleotide sequence: TGTGCCAGCAGCTCATGGACTGAGGCGAACACCGGGGAGCTGTTTTTT. Its translation is CASSSWTEANTGELFF.

The chain uses TRBV7-2 and TRBJ1-4, with a weak D call TRBD1 (6 bases). Per the germline V gene, CDR1 is SGHTA and CDR2 is FQGNSA. The V and J ends lost 2 bases and 4 bases respectively, with 20 bases between them. CDR3 length: 18 residues. CDR3 sequence (DNA): TGTGCCAGCAGCTTAAAGTTCCGGCAGGGGAGCCTTAATGAAAAACTGTTTTTT. This codes for CASSLKFRQGSLNEKLFF. Complete variable domain (other parts from reference TRBV7-2 and TRBJ1-4): GAGVSQSPSNKVTEKGKDVELRCDPISGHTALYWYRQSLGQGLEFLIYFQGNSAPDKSGLPSDRFSAERTGGSVSTLTIQRTQQEDSAVYLCASSLKFRQGSLNEKLFFGSGTQLSVL.

This clonotype has only a few counts. The V call is TRBV6-2 or TRBV6-3, the J call TRBJ1-5, with 7 bases that match TRBD1. V was clipped by 6 bases and J by 0 bases; unmatched bases: 8. Germline values: CDR1 MNHEY, CDR2 SVGEGT. This CDR3 has 16 residues. CDR3 residues: CASRRGGTASNQPQHF. DNA of the CDR3: TGTGCCAGCAGAAGGGGGGGGACAGCTAGCAATCAGCCCCAGCATTTT.

The rearrangement joins TRBV5-6 to TRBJ1-5; D is unclear. The germline V and J ends were trimmed by 4 bases and 3 bases, with 5 bases remaining between them. This CDR3 comprises 12 residues. Germline V gene lookup returns CDR1 SGHDT and CDR2 YYEEEE. CDR3 sequence (DNA): TGTGCCAGCAGCCAAATCAATCAGCCCCAGCATTTT. Translated, it gives CASSQINQPQHF.

This chain links TRBV5-4 with TRBJ2-2; TRBD2 matches 9 bases. The CDR3 has 16 amino acids. Trimming at V came to 7 bases and at J to 4 bases, leaving 11 bases not matched to a gene. The germline V gene has CDR1 SGHNT and CDR2 YYREEE (reference sequence). For the CDR3, the DNA is TGTGCCAGCTCCCGGGGTCTAGCGGGGAGCACCGGGGAGCTGTTTTTT. Encoded protein: CASSRGLAGSTGELFF.

This rearrangement joins TRBV12-3 or TRBV12-4 to TRBJ1-1; D is unclear. This CDR3 region has 14 residues. The V end lost 3 bases, the J end lost 1 base, and 9 bases lay between the germline ends. In DNA, the CDR3 is TGTGCCAGCAGTTTTTCATGGGCGAACACTGAAGCTTTCTTT. It specifies CASSFSWANTEAFF.

The gene calls are TRBV19 and TRBJ2-2; 11 bases fit TRBD2. The CDR3 totals 17 residues. Germline CDR1 and CDR2: LNHDA and SQIVND (reference sequence). Losses at the gene ends were 1 base for V and 6 bases for J; bases not matched to a gene: 7. CDR3 DNA sequence: TGTGCCAGTAGTATAGTGGGGCCTAGCGGGAGGCCCGGGGAGCTGTTTTTT. The encoded protein is CASSIVGPSGRPGELFF.

V gene TRBV7-2 combines with J gene TRBJ2-7, with D possibly matching TRBD2 (6 bases). Trimming pared 4 bases from V and 10 bases from J, leaving 32 bases between. From germline, CDR1 is SGHTA and CDR2 FQGNSA. This CDR3 is 18 amino acids long. Written as DNA, the CDR3 is TGTGCCAGCAGCTGGCCGGGGAACCCCGATTGGGGAGGCTTCCCTCAGTACTTC. Encoded protein: CASSWPGNPDWGGFPQYF. Drawing the rest from reference TRBV7-2 and TRBJ2-7, the complete variable domain is GAGVSQSPSNKVTEKGKDVELRCDPISGHTALYWYRQSLGQGLEFLIYFQGNSAPDKSGLPSDRFSAERTGGSVSTLTIQRTQQEDSAVYLCASSWPGNPDWGGFPQYFGPGTRLTVT.

This clonotype was counted many times. V and J are TRBV7-8 and TRBJ1-1; maybe TRBD1 (6 bases). The CDR3 has 16 residues. Trimming took 1 base from V and 1 from J, leaving 13 bases between them. Per the germline V gene, CDR1 is SGHVS and CDR2 is FQNEAQ. The CDR3 DNA follows: TGTGCCAGCAGCTTAGTAGAGGGCAGGGGGAACACTGAAGCTTTCTTT. Translation gives CASSLVEGRGNTEAFF.

This clonotype was counted between two and nine times. This chain joins TRBV3-1 and TRBJ1-4; D uncertain. The V end was cut by 0 bases, the J end by 10 bases, with 6 bases between. CDR3 size: 12 residues. Germline V gene sequence: CDR1 LGHDT, CDR2 YNNKEL (reference sequence). CDR3 sequence: CASSQDSGKLFF. The CDR3 DNA reads as TGTGCCAGCAGCCAAGATAGTGGAAAACTGTTTTTT.